This TCR beta chain was documented in a study of shared clonotypes between healthy human individuals. Sequenced by immunoSEQ multiplex PCR; TCRdb stores in-frame clones only, minus some. Of 740,000 or so clones in the sample, roughly 72% were seen once. Trimming at V came to 7 bases and at J to 2 bases, leaving 8 bases not matched to a gene. Germline CDR1 is LNHDA and CDR2 is SQIVND (reference sequence). The length of the CDR3 is 16 residues. The chain recombines TRBV19 with TRBJ2-4, with 10 positions matching TRBD1. The source of this sequence is a woman aged 25 to 39 in good health. The specimen was memory CD4+ T cells sorted from blood. Regarding subset: CD45RA-negative fraction. DNA for the CDR3: TGTGCCAGTACCCCCGGGACAGGGGTACCCAAAAACATTCAGTACTTC. It translates to CASTPGTGVPKNIQYF.